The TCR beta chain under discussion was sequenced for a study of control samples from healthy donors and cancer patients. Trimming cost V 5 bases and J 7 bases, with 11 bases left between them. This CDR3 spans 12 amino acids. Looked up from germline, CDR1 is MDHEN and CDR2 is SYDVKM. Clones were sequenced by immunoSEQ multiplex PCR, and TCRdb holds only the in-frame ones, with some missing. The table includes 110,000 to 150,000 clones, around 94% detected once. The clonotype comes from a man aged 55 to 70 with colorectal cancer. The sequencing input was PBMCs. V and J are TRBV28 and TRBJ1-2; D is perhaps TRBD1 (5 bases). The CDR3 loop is CASSQGTAGYTF. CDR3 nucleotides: TGTGCCAGCAGTCAGGGAACGGCTGGCTACACCTTC.